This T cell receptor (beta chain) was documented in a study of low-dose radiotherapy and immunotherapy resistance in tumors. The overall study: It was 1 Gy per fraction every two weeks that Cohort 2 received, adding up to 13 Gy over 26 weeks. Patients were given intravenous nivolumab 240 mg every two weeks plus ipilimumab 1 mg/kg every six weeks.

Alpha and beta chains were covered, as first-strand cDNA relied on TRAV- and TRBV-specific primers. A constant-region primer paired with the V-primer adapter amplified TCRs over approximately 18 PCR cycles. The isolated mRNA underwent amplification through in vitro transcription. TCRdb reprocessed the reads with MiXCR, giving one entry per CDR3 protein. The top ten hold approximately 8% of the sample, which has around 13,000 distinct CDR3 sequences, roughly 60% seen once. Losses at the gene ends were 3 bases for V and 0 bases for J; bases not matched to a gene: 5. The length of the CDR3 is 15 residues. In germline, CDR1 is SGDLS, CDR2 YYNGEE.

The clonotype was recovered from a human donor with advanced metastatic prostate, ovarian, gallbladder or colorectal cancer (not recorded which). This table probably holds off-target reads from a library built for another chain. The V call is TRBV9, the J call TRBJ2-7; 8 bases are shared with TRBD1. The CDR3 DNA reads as TGTGCCAGCAGCGAAGGACAGGGTATCTCCTACGAGCAGTACTTC. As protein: CASSEGQGISYEQYF.